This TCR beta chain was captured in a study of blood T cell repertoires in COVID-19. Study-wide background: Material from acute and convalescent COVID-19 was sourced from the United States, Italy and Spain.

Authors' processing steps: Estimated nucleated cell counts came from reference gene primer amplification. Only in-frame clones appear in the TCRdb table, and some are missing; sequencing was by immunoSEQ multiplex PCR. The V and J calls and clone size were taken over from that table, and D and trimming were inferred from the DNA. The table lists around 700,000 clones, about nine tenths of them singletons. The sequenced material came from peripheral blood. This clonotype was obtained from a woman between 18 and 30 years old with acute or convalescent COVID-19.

CDR3 protein: CSFTTGTGGYTF. Here the CDR3 DNA reads TGCAGCTTTACCACCGGGACAGGTGGCTACACCTTC. This chain uses TRBV29-1 with TRBJ1-2; 8 bases match TRBD1. Germline V gene sequence: CDR1 SQVTM, CDR2 ANQGSEA. Unmatched junction bases numbered 9, after V lost 8 bases and J lost 7 bases. This CDR3 comprises 12 residues.